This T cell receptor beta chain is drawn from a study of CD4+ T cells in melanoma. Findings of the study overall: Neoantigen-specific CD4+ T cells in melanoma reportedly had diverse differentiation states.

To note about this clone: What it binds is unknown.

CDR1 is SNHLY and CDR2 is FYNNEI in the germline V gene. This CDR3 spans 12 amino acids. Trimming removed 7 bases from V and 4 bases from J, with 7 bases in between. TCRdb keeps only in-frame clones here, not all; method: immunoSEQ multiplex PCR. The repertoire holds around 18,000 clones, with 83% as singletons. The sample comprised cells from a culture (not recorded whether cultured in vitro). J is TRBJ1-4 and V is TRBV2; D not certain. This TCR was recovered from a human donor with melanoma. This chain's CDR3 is CASNGINEKLFF. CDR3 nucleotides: TGTGCCAGCAACGGAATTAATGAAAAACTGTTTTTT.